A selection of T cell receptor beta chains follows, all from one sample in a study of T-cell memory formation after mild COVID-19. TCRdb fed the 5' RACE reads into MiXCR, producing one record per CDR3 protein. The sample contains 530,000 or so distinct CDR3 sequences, 15% to 20% of which appear only once. Sequencing was carried out using PBMCs or a T cell subset sorted from them (not recorded which). The receptors originated from an adult woman who had mild COVID-19 (a few samples of this study predate the infection). Cell type and time point are not known. CDR3s leave out the opening cysteine and the closing phenylalanine or tryptophan.

v_gene	CDR3aa
TRBV7-6	ASSSYPGSSDTQY
TRBV30	AWSVSETQY
TRBV12-3/TRBV12-4	ASTKYPSYNEQF
TRBV9	ASSPRVRGGTDTQY
TRBV10-3	AISEVGANYGYT
TRBV12-3/TRBV12-4	ASRYRFTGANVLT
TRBV5-1	ASSLAPGATNIQY
TRBV6-1	ASSAGSAYNEQF
TRBV2	ASGGLAGNEQF
TRBV5-1	ASSFGEQETQY
TRBV30	AWSVEGGETQY
TRBV28	ASSRLARRGGETQY
TRBV20-1	SARDLTGRETDTQY
TRBV20-1	SARGFDRAKGDTQY
TRBV2	ASSVHPVDTEAF
TRBV5-1	ASSLEITGATYGYT
TRBV7-3	ASRIEKQY
TRBV5-6	ASSLGATDTQY